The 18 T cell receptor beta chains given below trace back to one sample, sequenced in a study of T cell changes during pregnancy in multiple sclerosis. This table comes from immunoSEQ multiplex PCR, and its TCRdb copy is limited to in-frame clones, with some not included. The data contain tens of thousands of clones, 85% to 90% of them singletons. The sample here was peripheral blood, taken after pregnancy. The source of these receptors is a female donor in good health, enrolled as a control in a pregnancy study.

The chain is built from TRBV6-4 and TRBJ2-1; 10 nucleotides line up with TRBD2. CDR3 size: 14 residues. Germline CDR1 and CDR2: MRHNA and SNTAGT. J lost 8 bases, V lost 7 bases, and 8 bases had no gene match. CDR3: CASMVASGSDEQFF. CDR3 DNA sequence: TGTGCCAGCATGGTGGCTAGCGGGAGTGATGAGCAGTTCTTC.

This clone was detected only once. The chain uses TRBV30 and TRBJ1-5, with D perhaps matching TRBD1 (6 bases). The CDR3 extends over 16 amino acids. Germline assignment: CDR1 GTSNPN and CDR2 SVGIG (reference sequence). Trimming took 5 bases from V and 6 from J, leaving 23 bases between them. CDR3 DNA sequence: TGTGCCTGGGGGAGGGCGGGGGGCCTATGGGTTCAGCCCCAGCATTTT. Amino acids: CAWGRAGGLWVQPQHF.

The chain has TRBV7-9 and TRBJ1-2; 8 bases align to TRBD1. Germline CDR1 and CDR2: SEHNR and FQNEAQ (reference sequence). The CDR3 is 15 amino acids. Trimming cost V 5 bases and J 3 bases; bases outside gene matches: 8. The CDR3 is CASSVYRGDHYGYTF. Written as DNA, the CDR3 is TGTGCCAGCAGCGTCTACAGGGGGGATCACTATGGCTACACCTTC.

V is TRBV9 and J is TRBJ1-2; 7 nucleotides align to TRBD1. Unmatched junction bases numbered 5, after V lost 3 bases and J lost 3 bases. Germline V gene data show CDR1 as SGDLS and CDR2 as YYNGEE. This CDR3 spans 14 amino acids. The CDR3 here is CASSETGDYYGYTF. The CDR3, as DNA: TGTGCCAGCAGCGAAACAGGGGATTACTATGGCTACACCTTC.

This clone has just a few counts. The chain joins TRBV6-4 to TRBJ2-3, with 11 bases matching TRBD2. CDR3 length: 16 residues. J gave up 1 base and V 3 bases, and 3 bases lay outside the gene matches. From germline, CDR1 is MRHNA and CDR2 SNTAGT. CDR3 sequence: CASSEGTSGGTDTQYF. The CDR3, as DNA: TGTGCCAGCAGTGAGGGGACTAGCGGAGGCACAGATACGCAGTATTTT.

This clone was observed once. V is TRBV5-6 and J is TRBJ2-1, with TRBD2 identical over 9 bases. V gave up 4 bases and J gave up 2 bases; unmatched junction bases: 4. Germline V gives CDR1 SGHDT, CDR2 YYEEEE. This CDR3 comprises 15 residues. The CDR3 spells CASSRGGATYNEQFF. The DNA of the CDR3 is TGTGCCAGCAGCCGCGGGGGGGCAACCTACAATGAGCAGTTCTTC.

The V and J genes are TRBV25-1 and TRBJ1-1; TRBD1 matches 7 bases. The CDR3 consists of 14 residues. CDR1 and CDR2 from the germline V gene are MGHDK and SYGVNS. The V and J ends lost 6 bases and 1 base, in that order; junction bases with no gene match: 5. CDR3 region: CASSEQGPNTEAFF. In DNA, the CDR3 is TGTGCCAGCAGCGAACAGGGGCCGAACACTGAAGCTTTCTTT.

As DNA, the CDR3 is TGTGCCAGCAGCTTTGTAGCGGGGCCTCGGGCCAATGAGCAGTTCTTC. This encodes CASSFVAGPRANEQFF. The chain is built from TRBV11-3 and TRBJ2-1, with 8 nucleotides matching TRBD2. In germline, CDR1 is SGHNT, CDR2 YENEEA. This CDR3 is built from 16 residues. Losses at the gene ends were 3 bases for V and 6 bases for J; bases not matched to a gene: 10.

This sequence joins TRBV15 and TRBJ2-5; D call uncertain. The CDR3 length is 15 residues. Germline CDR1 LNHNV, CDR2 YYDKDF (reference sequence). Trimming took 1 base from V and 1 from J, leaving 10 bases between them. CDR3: CATSRAPWAQETQYF. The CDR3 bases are TGTGCCACCAGCAGAGCCCCCTGGGCCCAAGAGACCCAGTACTTC.

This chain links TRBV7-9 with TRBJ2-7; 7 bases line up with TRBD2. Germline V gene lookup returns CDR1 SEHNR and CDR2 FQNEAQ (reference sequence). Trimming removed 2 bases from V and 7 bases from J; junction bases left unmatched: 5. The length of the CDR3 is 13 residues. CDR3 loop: CASSLLGLGEQYF. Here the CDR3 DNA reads TGTGCCAGCAGCTTATTAGGACTAGGTGAGCAGTACTTC.

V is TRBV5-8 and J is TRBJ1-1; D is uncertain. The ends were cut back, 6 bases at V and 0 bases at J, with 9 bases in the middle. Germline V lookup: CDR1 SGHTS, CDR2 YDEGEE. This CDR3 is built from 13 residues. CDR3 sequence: CASNIQLNTEAFF. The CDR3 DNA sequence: TGTGCCAGCAACATACAGCTGAACACTGAAGCTTTCTTT. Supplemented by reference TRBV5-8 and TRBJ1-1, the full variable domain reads EAGVTQSPTHLIKTRGQQATLRCSPISGHTSVYWYQQALGLGLQFLLWYDEGEERNRGNFPPRFSGRQFPNYSSELNVNALELEDSALYLCASNIQLNTEAFFGQGTRLTVV.

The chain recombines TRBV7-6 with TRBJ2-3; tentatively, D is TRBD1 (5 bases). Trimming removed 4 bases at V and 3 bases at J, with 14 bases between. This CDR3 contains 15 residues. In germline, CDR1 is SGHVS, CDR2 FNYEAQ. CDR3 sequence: CASSSLGAQTDTQYF. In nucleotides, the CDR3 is TGTGCCAGCAGCTCCCTAGGGGCTCAGACAGATACGCAGTATTTT.

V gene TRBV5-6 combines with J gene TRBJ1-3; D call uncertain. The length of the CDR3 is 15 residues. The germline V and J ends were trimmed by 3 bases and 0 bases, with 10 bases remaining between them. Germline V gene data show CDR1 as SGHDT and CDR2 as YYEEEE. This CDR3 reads CASSSRLISGNTIYF. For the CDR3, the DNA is TGTGCCAGCAGCTCGAGACTCATCTCTGGAAACACCATATATTTT. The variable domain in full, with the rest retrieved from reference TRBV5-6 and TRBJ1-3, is DAGVTQSPTHLIKTRGQQVTLRCSPKSGHDTVSWYQQALGQGPQFIFQYYEEEERQRGNFPDRFSGHQFPNYSSELNVNALLLGDSALYLCASSSRLISGNTIYFGEGSWLTVV.

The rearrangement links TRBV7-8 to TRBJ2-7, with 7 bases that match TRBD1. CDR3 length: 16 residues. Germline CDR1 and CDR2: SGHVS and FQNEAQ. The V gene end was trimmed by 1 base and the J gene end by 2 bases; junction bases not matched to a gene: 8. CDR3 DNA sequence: TGTGCCAGCAGCTTAGGGGTCAGACAGGGCCCCTACGAGCAGTACTTC. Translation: CASSLGVRQGPYEQYF.

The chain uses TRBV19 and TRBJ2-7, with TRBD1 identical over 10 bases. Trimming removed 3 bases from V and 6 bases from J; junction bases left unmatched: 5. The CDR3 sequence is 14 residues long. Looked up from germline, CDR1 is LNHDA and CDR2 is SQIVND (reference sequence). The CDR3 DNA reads TGTGCCAGTAGTATTTTCTGGGACAGGGGCGAGCAGTACTTC. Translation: CASSIFWDRGEQYF.

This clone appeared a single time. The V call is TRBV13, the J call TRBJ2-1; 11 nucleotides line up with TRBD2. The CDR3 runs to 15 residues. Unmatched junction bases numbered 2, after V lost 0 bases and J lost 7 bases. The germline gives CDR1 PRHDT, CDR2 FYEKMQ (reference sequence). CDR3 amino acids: CASSLGASGRNEQFF. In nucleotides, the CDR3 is TGTGCCAGCAGCTTAGGGGCTAGCGGGAGGAATGAGCAGTTCTTC.

CDR3 DNA sequence: TGTGCCAGCAGTTTTCCAGGGCCCAATCAGCCCCAGCATTTT. Protein product: CASSFPGPNQPQHF. The gene calls are TRBV27 and TRBJ1-5, with a weak D call TRBD1 (5 bases). This CDR3 comprises 14 residues. Trimming stripped 3 bases from V and 3 bases from J, with 9 bases between. Per germline, CDR1 MNHEY and CDR2 SMNVEV (reference sequence).

The CDR3 region is CSVGLGGGNTGELFF. The CDR3 nucleotides read TGCAGCGTTGGCCTGGGAGGGGGGAACACCGGGGAGCTGTTTTTT. V is TRBV29-1 and J is TRBJ2-2, with a possible D match to TRBD2 (7 bases). The CDR3 runs to 15 residues. V was cut by 4 bases and J by 1 base, with 13 bases left in between. Per the germline V gene, CDR1 is SQVTM and CDR2 is ANQGSEA.